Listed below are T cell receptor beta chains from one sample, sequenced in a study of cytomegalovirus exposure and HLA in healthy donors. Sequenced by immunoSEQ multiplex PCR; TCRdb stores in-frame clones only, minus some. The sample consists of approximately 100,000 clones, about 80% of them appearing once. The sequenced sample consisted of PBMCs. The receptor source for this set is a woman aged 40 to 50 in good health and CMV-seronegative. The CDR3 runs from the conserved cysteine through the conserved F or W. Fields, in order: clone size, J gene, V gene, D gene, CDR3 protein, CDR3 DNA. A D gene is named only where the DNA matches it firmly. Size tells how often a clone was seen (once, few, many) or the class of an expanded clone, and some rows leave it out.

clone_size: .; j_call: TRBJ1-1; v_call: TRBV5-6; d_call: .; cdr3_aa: CASSLGRAAFF; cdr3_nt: TGTGCCAGCAGCTTGGGCAGGGCTGCTTTCTTT
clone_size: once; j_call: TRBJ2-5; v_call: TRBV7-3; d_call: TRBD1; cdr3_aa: CASSLGLQGIETQYF; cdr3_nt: TGTGCCAGCAGCTTAGGCCTACAGGGGATTGAGACCCAGTACTTC
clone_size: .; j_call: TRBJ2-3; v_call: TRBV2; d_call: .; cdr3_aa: CASREFRGQYF; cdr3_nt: TGTGCCAGCAGGGAGTTCAGGGGGCAGTATTTT
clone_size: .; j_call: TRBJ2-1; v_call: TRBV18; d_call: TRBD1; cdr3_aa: CASSPPGTGSWSEQFF; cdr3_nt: TGTGCCAGCTCACCTCCCGGGACAGGGTCCTGGAGCGAGCAGTTCTTC
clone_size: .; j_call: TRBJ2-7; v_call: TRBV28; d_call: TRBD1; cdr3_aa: CASRLSGGPYEQYF; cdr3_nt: TGTGCCAGCAGATTGTCAGGGGGCCCCTACGAGCAGTACTTC
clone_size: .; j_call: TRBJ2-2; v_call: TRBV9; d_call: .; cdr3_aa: CASSGTWGPGELFF; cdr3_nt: TGTGCCAGCAGCGGAACGTGGGGCCCCGGGGAGCTGTTTTTT
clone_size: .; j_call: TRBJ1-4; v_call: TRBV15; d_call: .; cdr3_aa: CATGLGLPIDPNEKLFF; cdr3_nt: TGTGCCACCGGACTCGGCCTCCCCATCGATCCGAATGAAAAACTGTTTTTT
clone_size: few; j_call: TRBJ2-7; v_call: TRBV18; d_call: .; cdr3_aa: CASSPEIEAVDYEQYF; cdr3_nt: TGTGCCAGCTCACCAGAGATTGAGGCAGTCGATTACGAGCAGTACTTC
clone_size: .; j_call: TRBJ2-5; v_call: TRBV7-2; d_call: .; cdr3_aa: CASSPPSLHREQYF; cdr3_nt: TGTGCCAGCAGCCCCCCCTCGCTCCACCGAGAGCAGTACTTC
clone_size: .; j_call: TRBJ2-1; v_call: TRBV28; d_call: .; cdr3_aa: CASTLRTGSGSYNEQFF; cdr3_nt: TGTGCCAGCACACTACGGACCGGGAGTGGCTCCTACAATGAGCAGTTCTTC
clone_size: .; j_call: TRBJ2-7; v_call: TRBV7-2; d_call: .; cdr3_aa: CASRKEPYSEQYF; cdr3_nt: TGTGCCAGCAGAAAAGAGCCTTACAGCGAGCAGTACTTC
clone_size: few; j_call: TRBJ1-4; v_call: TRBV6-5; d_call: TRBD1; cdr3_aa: CASSRTGDEKLFF; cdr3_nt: TGTGCCAGCAGTAGGACAGGGGACGAAAAACTGTTTTTT
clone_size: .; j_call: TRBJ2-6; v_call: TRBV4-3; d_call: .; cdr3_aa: CASSPFAGANVLTF; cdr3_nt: TGCGCCAGCAGCCCTTTCGCTGGGGCCAACGTCCTGACTTTC
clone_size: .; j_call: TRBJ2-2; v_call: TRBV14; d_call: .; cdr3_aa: CASSHWRDRNTGELFF; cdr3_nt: TGTGCCAGCAGCCATTGGAGGGACAGAAACACCGGGGAGCTGTTTTTT
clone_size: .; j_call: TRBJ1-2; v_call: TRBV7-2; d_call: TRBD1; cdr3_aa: CASSPGQGLFYGYTF; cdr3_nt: TGTGCCAGCAGCCCGGGACAGGGACTCTTCTATGGCTACACCTTC
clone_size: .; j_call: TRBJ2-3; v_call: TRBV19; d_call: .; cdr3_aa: CASSAVARSDTQYF; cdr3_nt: TGTGCCAGTAGTGCCGTAGCCAGATCAGATACGCAGTATTTT
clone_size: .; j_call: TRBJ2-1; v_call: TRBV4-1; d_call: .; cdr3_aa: CASSSNPLTGNNEQFF; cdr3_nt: TGCGCCAGCAGCTCTAACCCGCTCACAGGGAACAATGAGCAGTTCTTC
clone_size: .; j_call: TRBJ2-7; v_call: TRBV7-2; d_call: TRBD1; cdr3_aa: CASSLAGNGQGYEQYF; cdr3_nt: TGTGCCAGCAGCTTAGCGGGGAATGGACAGGGCTACGAGCAGTACTTC
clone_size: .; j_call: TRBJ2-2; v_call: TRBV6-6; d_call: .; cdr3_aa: CASRKDINTGELFF; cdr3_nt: TGTGCCAGTAGAAAGGACATAAACACCGGGGAGCTGTTTTTT
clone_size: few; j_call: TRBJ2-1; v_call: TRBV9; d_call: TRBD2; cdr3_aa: CASSGLADYNEQFF; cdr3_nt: TGTGCCAGCAGCGGGCTAGCGGATTACAATGAGCAGTTCTTC
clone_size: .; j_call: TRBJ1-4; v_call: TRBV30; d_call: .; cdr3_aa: CAWSFGVTNEKLFF; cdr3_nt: TGTGCCTGGAGTTTCGGGGTCACTAATGAAAAACTGTTTTTT
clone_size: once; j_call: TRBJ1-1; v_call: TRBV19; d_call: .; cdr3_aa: CASSSLTQGLNTEAFF; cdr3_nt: TGTGCCAGTAGTTCTCTTACTCAGGGGCTGAACACTGAAGCTTTCTTT
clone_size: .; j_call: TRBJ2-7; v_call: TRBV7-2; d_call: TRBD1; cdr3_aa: CASSLSPTGGSYEQYF; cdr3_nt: TGTGCCAGCAGCTTATCACCTACAGGGGGCTCCTACGAGCAGTACTTC
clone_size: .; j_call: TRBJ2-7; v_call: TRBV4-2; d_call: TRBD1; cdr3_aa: CASSPRLWDRIWDEQYF; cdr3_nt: TGTGCCAGCAGCCCAAGACTTTGGGACAGGATTTGGGACGAGCAGTACTTC
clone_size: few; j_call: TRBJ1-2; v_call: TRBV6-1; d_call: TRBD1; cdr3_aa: CASSPGQEASGYTF; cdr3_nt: TGTGCCAGCAGCCCCGGACAGGAGGCTTCTGGCTACACCTTC
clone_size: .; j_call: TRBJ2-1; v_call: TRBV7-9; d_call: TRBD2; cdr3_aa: CASRSVGLAGVEEQFF; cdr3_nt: TGTGCCAGCAGATCCGTGGGACTAGCGGGAGTCGAGGAGCAGTTCTTC
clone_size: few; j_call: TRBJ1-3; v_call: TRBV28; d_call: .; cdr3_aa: CASSYPQGSGNTIYF; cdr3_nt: TGTGCCAGCAGTTATCCCCAGGGTTCTGGAAACACCATATATTTT
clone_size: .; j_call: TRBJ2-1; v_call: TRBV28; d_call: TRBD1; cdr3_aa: CASSTHPDREAYNEQFF; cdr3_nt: TGTGCCAGCAGTACCCATCCGGACAGGGAAGCCTACAATGAGCAGTTCTTC
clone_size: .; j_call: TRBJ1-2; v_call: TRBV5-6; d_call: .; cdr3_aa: CASIKERIYGYTF; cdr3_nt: TGTGCCAGCATTAAGGAGAGGATCTATGGCTACACCTTC
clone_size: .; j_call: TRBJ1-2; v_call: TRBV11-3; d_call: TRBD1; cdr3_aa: CASSLGQGPKYGYTF; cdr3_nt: TGTGCCAGCAGCTTAGGACAGGGACCAAAATATGGCTACACCTTC
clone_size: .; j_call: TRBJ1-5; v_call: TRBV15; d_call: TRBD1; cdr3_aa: CATSRGVHNQPQHF; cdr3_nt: TGTGCCACCTCCAGGGGGGTTCACAATCAGCCCCAGCATTTT
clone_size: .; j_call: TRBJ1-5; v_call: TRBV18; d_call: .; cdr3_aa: CASSPRIGDQPQHF; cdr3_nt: TGTGCCAGCTCACCGCGAATAGGAGATCAGCCCCAGCATTTT
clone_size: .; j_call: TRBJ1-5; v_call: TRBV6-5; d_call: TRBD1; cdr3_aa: CASSPDRGSNQPQHF; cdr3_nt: TGTGCCAGCAGTCCCGACAGGGGTTCGAATCAGCCCCAGCATTTT
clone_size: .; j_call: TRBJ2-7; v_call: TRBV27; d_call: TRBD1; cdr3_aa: CASRDRGSYEQYF; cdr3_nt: TGTGCCAGCCGGGACAGGGGGTCCTACGAGCAGTACTTC
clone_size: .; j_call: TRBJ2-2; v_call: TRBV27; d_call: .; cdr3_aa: CASRTGENTGELFF; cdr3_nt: TGTGCCAGCAGGACAGGAGAGAACACCGGGGAGCTGTTTTTT
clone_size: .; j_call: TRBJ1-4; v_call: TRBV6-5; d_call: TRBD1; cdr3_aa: CASSLGQGTNEKLFF; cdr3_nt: TGTGCCAGCAGTCTAGGACAGGGCACTAATGAAAAACTGTTTTTT
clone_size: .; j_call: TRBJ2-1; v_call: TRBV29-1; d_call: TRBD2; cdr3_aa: CSGQGLAGGNEQFF; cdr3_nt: TGCAGCGGGCAAGGACTAGCGGGGGGAAATGAGCAGTTCTTC
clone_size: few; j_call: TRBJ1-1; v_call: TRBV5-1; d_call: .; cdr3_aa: CASSREVANTEAFF; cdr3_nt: TGCGCCAGCAGCCGAGAAGTCGCGAACACTGAAGCTTTCTTT
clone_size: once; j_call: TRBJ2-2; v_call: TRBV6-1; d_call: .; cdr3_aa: CASSWLQNTGELFF; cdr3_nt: TGTGCCAGCAGTTGGTTACAGAACACCGGGGAGCTGTTTTTT
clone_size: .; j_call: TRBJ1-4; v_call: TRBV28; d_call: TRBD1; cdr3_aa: CASGTENEKLFF; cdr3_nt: TGTGCCAGCGGGACAGAGAATGAAAAACTGTTTTTT
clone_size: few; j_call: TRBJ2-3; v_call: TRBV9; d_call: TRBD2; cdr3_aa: CASSPPGLGKNTQYF; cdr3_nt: TGTGCCAGCAGCCCCCCGGGACTAGGGAAGAATACGCAGTATTTT
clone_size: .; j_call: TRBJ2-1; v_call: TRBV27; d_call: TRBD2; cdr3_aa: CASSPGTSGTYNEQFF; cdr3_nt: TGTGCCAGCAGTCCGGGGACTAGCGGGACCTACAATGAGCAGTTCTTC
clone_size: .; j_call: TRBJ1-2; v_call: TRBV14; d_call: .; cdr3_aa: CASSAQVANYGYTF; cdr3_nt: TGTGCCAGCAGCGCCCAGGTAGCTAACTATGGCTACACCTTC
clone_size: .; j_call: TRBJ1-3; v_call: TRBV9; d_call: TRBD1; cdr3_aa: CASSVAPQGMGNTIYF; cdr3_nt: TGTGCCAGCAGCGTAGCCCCACAGGGGATGGGGAACACCATATATTTT
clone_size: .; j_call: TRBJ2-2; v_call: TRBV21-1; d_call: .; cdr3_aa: CASLQANTGELFF; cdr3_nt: TGTGCCAGCCTCCAGGCGAACACCGGGGAGCTGTTTTTT
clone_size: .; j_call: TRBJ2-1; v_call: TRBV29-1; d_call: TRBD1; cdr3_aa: CSADSRDRGAGEQFF; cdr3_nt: TGCAGCGCCGATAGTCGGGACAGGGGAGCGGGGGAGCAGTTCTTC
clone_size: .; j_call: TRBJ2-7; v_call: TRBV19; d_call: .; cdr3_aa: CASSPWGSRGTYEQYF; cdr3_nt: TGTGCCAGTAGTCCCTGGGGTAGCCGAGGGACCTACGAGCAGTACTTC
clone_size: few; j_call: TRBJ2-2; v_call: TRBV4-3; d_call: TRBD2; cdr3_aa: CASSQGGLAGGTGELFF; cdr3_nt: TGCGCCAGCAGCCAAGGGGGACTAGCGGGAGGCACCGGGGAGCTGTTTTTT
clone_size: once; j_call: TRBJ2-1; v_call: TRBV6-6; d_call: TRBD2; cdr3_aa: CASSPRGGSSYNEQFF; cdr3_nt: TGTGCCAGCAGCCCTCGGGGCGGGAGCTCCTACAATGAGCAGTTCTTC
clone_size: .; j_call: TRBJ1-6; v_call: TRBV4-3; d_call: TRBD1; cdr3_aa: CASSQSAGGYYSPLHF; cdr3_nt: TGCGCCAGCAGCCAATCCGCAGGGGGCTATTATTCACCCCTCCACTTT
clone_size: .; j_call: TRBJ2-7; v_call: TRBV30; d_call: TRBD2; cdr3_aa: CAWSEGGRGSEQYF; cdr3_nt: TGTGCCTGGAGTGAAGGCGGGAGGGGGAGTGAGCAGTACTTC